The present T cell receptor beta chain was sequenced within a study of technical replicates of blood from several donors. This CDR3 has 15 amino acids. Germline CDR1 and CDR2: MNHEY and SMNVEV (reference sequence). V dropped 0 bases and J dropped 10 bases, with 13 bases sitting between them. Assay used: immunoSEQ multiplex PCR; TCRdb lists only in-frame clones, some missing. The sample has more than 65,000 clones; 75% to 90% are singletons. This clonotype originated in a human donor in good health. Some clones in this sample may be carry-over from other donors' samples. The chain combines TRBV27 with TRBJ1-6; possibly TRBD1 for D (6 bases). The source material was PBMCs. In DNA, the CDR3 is TGTGCCAGCAGTTTATCGGTGGGGGCTGAATCACCCCTCCACTTT. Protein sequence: CASSLSVGAESPLHF.